This TCR beta chain is from a study of T cells after yellow fever vaccination. TCRdb ran MiXCR on the 5' RACE reads and lists one entry per CDR3 protein. The sample comprises 250,000 to 400,000 distinct CDR3 sequences, about 4% of which are singletons, and around 24% rests with the top ten. In germline, CDR1 is SGHNT, CDR2 YYREEE (reference sequence). J lost 9 bases, V lost 3 bases, and 4 bases had no gene match. There are 13 residues in the CDR3. This clonotype was recorded a few times. The sample was PBMCs, taken 5 days after the yellow fever booster vaccination. The receptor's source is a man aged 18 to 29 who received the YFV17D yellow fever vaccine. The V gene is TRBV5-4, the J gene TRBJ2-1, with 9 bases matching TRBD2. The CDR3 DNA reads TGTGCCAGCAGCTGGGCGACTAGCGGTGAGCAGTTCTTC. Translating gives CASSWATSGEQFF.